The clone carrying this T cell receptor (beta chain) has at least ten counts. Trimming took 4 bases from V and 3 from J, leaving 13 bases between them. The CDR3 is made up of 14 amino acids. Germline lookup yields CDR1 DFQATT and CDR2 SNEGSKA (reference sequence). These data are taken from a study of identical twins. Via MiXCR, TCRdb re-called the 5' RACE reads, giving one row per CDR3 protein. In the table there are under 450,000 distinct CDR3 sequences, around a sixth of which are singletons. V usage is TRBV20-1 and J usage is TRBJ2-1, with D perhaps matching TRBD1 (5 bases). This receptor was obtained from a man aged 50 to 60 in good health. Material: naive T cells sorted from blood. CDR3 region: CSATGQANYNEQFF. DNA of the CDR3: TGCAGTGCTACAGGACAAGCGAACTACAATGAGCAGTTCTTC.